The 4 T cell receptor beta chains presented below share a single source sample, sequenced in a study of T-cell reconstitution after alpha-beta-depleted transplantation in children. Preparation of the TCRbeta library involved a method that used unique molecular identifiers. Each CDR3 protein gets one entry after TCRdb re-called the PCR reads with MiXCR. The sample yields about 610,000 distinct CDR3 sequences, 8% to 11% seen once. This specimen consisted of PBMCs from the stem cell graft donor, obtained from the stem cell graft. These receptors were taken from a human donor who donated a stem cell graft to a child with acute myeloid leukemia.

This rearrangement joins TRBV12-3 or TRBV12-4 to TRBJ1-1, with a possible D match to TRBD1 (5 bases). CDR3 length equals 15 residues. With 4 bases removed from V and 1 base from J, the gap between germline ends came to 13 bases. CDR3 amino acids: CASSSQPTENTEAFF. The CDR3 DNA is TGTGCCAGCAGTTCCCAACCGACAGAGAACACTGAAGCTTTCTTT.

This chain links TRBV20-1 with TRBJ2-6; D is unresolved. Trimming took 0 bases from V and 0 from J, leaving 18 bases between them. Looked up from germline, CDR1 is DFQATT and CDR2 is SNEGSKA (reference sequence). This CDR3 has 19 residues. The chain's CDR3 is CSARDSGMRTLSGANVLTF. Here the CDR3 DNA reads TGCAGTGCTAGAGATAGTGGGATGCGGACCCTCTCTGGGGCCAACGTCCTGACTTTC.

The table lists this clonotype with a few counts. The genes are TRBV7-9 and TRBJ2-2; TRBD1 agrees at 7 bases. CDR1 SEHNR and CDR2 FQNEAQ come from the germline V gene (reference sequence). CDR3 length: 15 residues. Trimming took 4 bases from V and 3 from J; bases not matched to a gene: 5. CDR3 sequence: CASSSGQSDTGELFF. The CDR3 nucleotides read TGTGCCAGCAGCTCGGGACAGAGTGACACCGGGGAGCTGTTTTTT.

The rearrangement joins TRBV20-1 to TRBJ2-7; 10 bases map to TRBD1. Trimming at V came to 6 bases and at J to 0 bases, leaving 11 bases not matched to a gene. The CDR3 sequence is 16 residues long. Germline lookup yields CDR1 DFQATT and CDR2 SNEGSKA (reference sequence). The CDR3 nucleotides are TGCAGTGCCCCCGGGACAGGGGTATTTAGCTCCTACGAGCAGTACTTC. This encodes CSAPGTGVFSSYEQYF.